This T cell receptor (beta chain) was observed in a study of T cell repertoires in cytomegalovirus infection. TCRdb ran MiXCR on the reads and lists one entry per CDR3 protein. Among hundreds of thousands of distinct CDR3 sequences, about 28% were seen once, and the ten largest hold 15% to 20%. This clonotype was detected a few times. The antigen remains undetermined. This CDR3 has 14 residues. CDR1 and CDR2 from the germline V gene are GTSNPN and SVGIG (reference sequence). V was clipped by 1 base and J by 1 base, with 10 bases between them. The chain couples TRBV30 to TRBJ1-1; no firm D call. The receptor was isolated from a human donor in good health (CMV status not recorded). Some clones in this sample may be carry-over from other donors' samples. Here the sequenced sample was cultured PBMCs, taken from culture after CMV antigen stimulation. CDR3 DNA: TGTGCCTGGAGTGGGGCGGCGACGAACACTGAAGCTTTCTTT. It yields the protein CAWSGAATNTEAFF.